A single sample is the source of the 32 T cell receptor beta chains below, sequenced in a study of shared clonotypes between healthy human individuals. The table came from immunoSEQ multiplex PCR; TCRdb's copy has only in-frame clones and leaves some out. This sample yields some 1,100,000 clones, of which 75% to 80% are seen a single time; about 0.52% belongs to the top ten. Sequenced input: memory CD4+ T cells from PBMCs. Sample subset: CD45RA-negative fraction. These receptors all stem from a man between 18 and 35 years old in good health. Some clones in this sample may be carry-over from other donors' samples.

The chain couples TRBV6-5 to TRBJ1-3; D is unclear. V shed 4 bases and J shed 4 bases, with 5 bases lying between them. This CDR3 is built from 12 residues. Germline-derived CDR1 and CDR2 are MNHEY and SVGAGI. The CDR3 DNA is TGTGCCAGCAGTTCGTTAGGAAACACCATATATTTT. The encoded protein is CASSSLGNTIYF.

The sample holds a few counts of this clone. The J gene is TRBJ2-2, the V gene TRBV7-2; D unclear. CDR1 is SGHTA and CDR2 is FQGNSA in the germline V gene. Trimming left V 4 bases short and J 5 bases short, with 11 bases between. This CDR3 spans 14 amino acids. CDR3 coding DNA: TGTGCCAGCAGCTGGACCAGAACGACCGGGGAGCTGTTTTTT. It codes for CASSWTRTTGELFF.

The V gene is TRBV4-1, the J gene TRBJ2-3; D unclear. V lost 4 bases, J lost 0 bases, and 8 bases lay in between. Per the germline V gene, CDR1 is MGHRA and CDR2 is YSYEKL. CDR3 length: 14 residues. CDR3 amino acids: CASSRQSSTDTQYF. In nucleotides, the CDR3 is TGCGCCAGCAGCCGCCAGTCTAGCACAGATACGCAGTATTTT.

This sequence joins TRBV6-1 and TRBJ1-1; D perhaps matches TRBD1 (5 bases). V lost 6 bases, J lost 0 bases, and 11 bases lay in between. This CDR3 is 14 amino acids long. In germline, CDR1 is MNHNS, CDR2 SASEGT. The CDR3 loop is CASSTGIMNTEAFF. The CDR3 DNA follows: TGTGCCAGCAGCACAGGTATCATGAACACTGAAGCTTTCTTT.

This clone was seen once. The same CDR3 can be traced to other DNA sequences in this sample. The chain combines TRBV28 with TRBJ1-1; D remains unclear. V dropped 1 base and J dropped 0 bases, with 6 bases sitting between them. Germline CDR1 MDHEN, CDR2 SYDVKM. The CDR3 contains 14 residues. The CDR3 sequence is CASSLYRLNTEAFF. The CDR3 bases are TGTGCCAGCAGTTTATACCGACTGAACACTGAAGCTTTCTTT.

The rearrangement links TRBV6-5 to TRBJ2-2, with D possibly being TRBD2 (5 bases). CDR1 is MNHEY, CDR2 SVGAGI, per germline. Trimming removed 0 bases at V and 5 bases at J, with 7 bases between. The CDR3 has 14 residues. The CDR3, as DNA: TGTGCCAGCAGTTACTCCCCGGGAACCGGGGAGCTGTTTTTT. This gives the protein CASSYSPGTGELFF.

The rearrangement joins TRBV4-3 to TRBJ2-7, with D uncertain. Germline CDR1 is LGHNA and CDR2 is YSLEER. The CDR3 extends over 18 amino acids. V was clipped by 0 bases and J by 2 bases, with 20 bases between them. CDR3: CASSQDLTVAPRPYEQYF. The CDR3 DNA reads as TGCGCCAGCAGCCAAGATCTAACGGTGGCCCCCAGGCCCTACGAGCAGTACTTC.

This clone appeared a few times. The rearrangement joins TRBV19 to TRBJ2-1, with a tentative D call TRBD1 (5 bases). Trimming left V 3 bases short and J 8 bases short, with 14 bases between. This CDR3 is 14 amino acids long. Germline lookup yields CDR1 LNHDA and CDR2 SQIVND (reference sequence). CDR3 in DNA: TGTGCCAGTAGTATTGGGTCCATAGGGGATGAGCAGTTCTTC. Amino acids: CASSIGSIGDEQFF.

This clone has a handful of counts. The rearrangement joins TRBV4-1 to TRBJ2-6; D tentatively reads TRBD1 or TRBD2 (5 bases each). The CDR3 length is 19 residues. The germline CDR1 and CDR2 sequences are MGHRA and YSYEKL. V was trimmed by 1 base and J by 0 bases, leaving 16 bases between them. CDR3 protein: CASSQGLIGTGSGANVLTF. The CDR3 nucleotides are TGCGCCAGCAGCCAAGGTTTAATTGGGACCGGCTCTGGGGCCAACGTCCTGACTTTC.

The rearrangement joins TRBV28 to TRBJ1-2, with D uncertain. Germline lookup yields CDR1 MDHEN and CDR2 SYDVKM. This CDR3 is built from 15 residues. V shed 4 bases and J shed 1 base, with 13 bases lying between them. The CDR3 bases are TGTGCCAGCAGTTCCTACAGCCAGGATAACTATGGCTACACCTTC. Its protein is CASSSYSQDNYGYTF.

The chain employs TRBV6-4 and TRBJ2-3; D call uncertain. Trimming removed 4 bases at V and 4 bases at J, with 9 bases between. There are 13 residues in the CDR3. Germline V lookup: CDR1 MRHNA, CDR2 SNTAGT. The CDR3 coding sequence is TGTGCCAGCAGTGTGGTTATCTCAGATACGCAGTATTTT. Protein sequence: CASSVVISDTQYF.

The V call is TRBV5-1, the J call TRBJ1-2; unclear D gene. Germline V gene sequence: CDR1 SGHRS, CDR2 YFSETQ. Trimming removed 1 base at V and 0 bases at J, with 16 bases between. The CDR3 has 17 residues. CDR3 DNA: TGCGCCAGCAGCTTGTTACCGGGCCAGGCGACTAACTATGGCTACACCTTC. Encoded protein: CASSLLPGQATNYGYTF.

The chain joins TRBV16 to TRBJ1-2; TRBD1 agrees at 7 bases. Germline lookup yields CDR1 KGHSY and CDR2 FQNENV. The CDR3 covers 16 residues. The J segment lost 4 bases and the V segment lost 2 bases, leaving 10 bases of the junction unmatched. CDR3 sequence reads: CASSQLGTDGVYGYTF. CDR3 coding DNA: TGTGCCAGCAGCCAACTCGGGACAGACGGGGTCTATGGCTACACCTTC. The whole variable domain, filled in from reference TRBV16 and TRBJ1-2, reads GEEVAQTPKHLVRGEGQKAKLYCAPIKGHSYVFWYQQVLKNEFKFLISFQNENVFDETGMPKERFSAKCLPNSPCSLEIQATKLEDSAVYFCASSQLGTDGVYGYTFGSGTRLTVV.

This chain uses TRBV7-2 with TRBJ1-3; D possibly corresponds to TRBD1 (6 bases). V was cut by 1 base and J by 2 bases, with 15 bases left in between. CDR3 size: 17 residues. CDR1 is SGHTA, CDR2 FQGNSA, per germline. CDR3 coding DNA: TGTGCCAGCAGCTTAGAACGACGGCAGGGGACTGGAAACACCATATATTTT. As protein: CASSLERRQGTGNTIYF.

This rearrangement joins TRBV18 to TRBJ2-2, with D perhaps TRBD1 (6 bases). Trimming took 8 bases from V and 0 from J, leaving 10 bases between them. This CDR3 has 14 amino acids. In germline, CDR1 is KGHSH, CDR2 LQKENI. The CDR3 DNA is TGTGCCAGCGCAGACAGGACGAACACCGGGGAGCTGTTTTTT. Translating it yields CASADRTNTGELFF.

This sequence joins TRBV2 and TRBJ1-4; D remains unclear. The V end lost 8 bases, the J end lost 8 bases, and 21 bases lay between the germline ends. Germline V gene sequence: CDR1 SNHLY, CDR2 FYNNEI. This CDR3 spans 15 amino acids. The CDR3 coding sequence is TGTGCCAGCGCAGAACGTTTAGCCGCAAGAGAAAAACTGTTTTTT. It yields the protein CASAERLAAREKLFF.

The genes are TRBV28 and TRBJ1-1, with 8 bases that match TRBD1. This CDR3 comprises 13 residues. J lost 11 bases, V lost 3 bases, and 8 bases had no gene match. Germline CDR1 MDHEN, CDR2 SYDVKM. Written as DNA, the CDR3 is TGTGCCAGCAGTTTTTCCGGACAGGGCACGGCTTTCTTT. Protein: CASSFSGQGTAFF.

J is TRBJ2-1 and V is TRBV27; perhaps TRBD2 as D (6 bases). V was shortened by 5 bases and J by 6 bases, with 26 bases between the two germline ends. CDR1 and CDR2 (germline): MNHEY, SMNVEV (reference sequence). The CDR3 covers 18 residues. CDR3 coding DNA: TGTGCCAGCAGTCGGAGGGGTTCTAGCCGGATGAGCCCCAATGAGCAGTTCTTC. Its protein product is CASSRRGSSRMSPNEQFF.

Turning to this clone: At one boundary the junction diverges from the germline segment, which might be a read error. The chain uses TRBV19 and TRBJ2-7; D perhaps matches TRBD1 (5 bases). This CDR3 has 13 residues. Germline CDR1 is LNHDA and CDR2 is SQIVND (reference sequence). The CDR3 DNA sequence: TGTGCCTCTAGGGCCGCAGGGCACGGCGAGCAGTACTTT. This encodes CASRAAGHGEQYF.

This chain connects TRBV5-4 to TRBJ1-1, with TRBD1 matching 8 bases. The CDR3 has 15 residues. J lost 2 bases, V lost 2 bases, and 5 bases had no gene match. The germline V gene encodes CDR1 SGHNT and CDR2 YYREEE (reference sequence). CDR3 bases: TGTGCCAGCAGCTTAAGACAGGGGCTCAACACTGAAGCTTTCTTT. Its translation: CASSLRQGLNTEAFF.

The chain has TRBV7-3 and TRBJ2-4; D may be TRBD2 (6 bases). CDR3 length: 13 amino acids. Germline assignment: CDR1 SGHTA and CDR2 FQGTGA. Trimming shortened V by 4 bases and J by 14 bases, and 18 bases separated the two germline ends. The CDR3 DNA reads TGTGCCAGCAGCTCCAGGCAAGGAGGGTCGAAGTACTTC. Translated, it gives CASSSRQGGSKYF. The full variable domain, in which reference TRBV7-3 and TRBJ2-4 provide the parts outside the CDR3, is GAGVSQTPSNKVTEKGKYVELRCDPISGHTALYWYRQSLGQGPEFLIYFQGTGAADDSGLPNDRFFAVRPEGSVSTLKIQRTERGDSAVYLCASSSRQGGSKYFGAGTRLSVL.

The chain recombines TRBV29-1 with TRBJ2-7; D gene ambiguous. The V end lost 4 bases, the J end lost 4 bases, and 11 bases lay between the germline ends. Germline CDR1 reads SQVTM; CDR2 reads ANQGSEA. CDR3 size: 12 residues. The DNA for the CDR3 is TGCAGCGTTGGAGACACGCAATACGAGCAGTACTTC. Residues: CSVGDTQYEQYF.

There are a few counts of this clone. The chain uses TRBV6-1 and TRBJ2-7; possibly TRBD1 for D (5 bases). Germline V gives CDR1 MNHNS, CDR2 SASEGT. The CDR3 runs to 15 residues. Trimming left V 4 bases short and J 2 bases short, with 15 bases between. The CDR3 bases are TGTGCCAGCAGTGCAGGACATATGGGCGCCTACGAGCAGTACTTC. It yields the protein CASSAGHMGAYEQYF.

The rearrangement links TRBV28 to TRBJ1-3; no clear D. The CDR3 is made up of 12 amino acids. In germline, CDR1 is MDHEN, CDR2 SYDVKM. Between the trimmed V and J ends, which lost 4 bases and 4 bases, there was a span of 5 bases. CDR3 sequence reads: CASSSQGNTIYF. The CDR3 DNA follows: TGTGCCAGCAGTTCCCAGGGAAACACCATATATTTT.

CDR3 DNA: TGTGCCAGCGGGCAGGGGAACCGAGGGCCAGATACGCAGTATTTT. This encodes CASGQGNRGPDTQYF. V usage is TRBV7-3 and J usage is TRBJ2-3, with D tentatively TRBD1 (6 bases). This CDR3 is built from 15 residues. V was shortened by 8 bases and J by 4 bases, with 19 bases between the two germline ends. CDR1 is SGHTA, CDR2 FQGTGA, per germline.

This chain connects TRBV6-6 to TRBJ1-4; maybe TRBD1 (5 bases). Germline CDR1 MNHNY, CDR2 SVGAGI (reference sequence). The CDR3 extends over 14 amino acids. Deletions cut 6 bases from V and 3 bases from J, with 11 bases between. The CDR3 here is CASRSGGSNEKLFF. The CDR3 bases are TGTGCCAGCAGATCGGGGGGGTCTAATGAAAAACTGTTTTTT.

V usage is TRBV5-8 and J usage is TRBJ1-2; D remains unclear. This CDR3 is 12 amino acids long. With 4 bases removed from V and 8 bases from J, the gap between germline ends came to 12 bases. From germline, CDR1 is SGHTS and CDR2 YDEGEE. The DNA of the CDR3 is TGTGCCAGCAGCGCCCGTGTGTGGGGCTACACCTTC. This gives the protein CASSARVWGYTF.

This chain joins TRBV27 and TRBJ1-2; possible D gene TRBD1, 5 bases. Trimming took 4 bases from V and 4 from J, leaving 13 bases between them. This CDR3 is 14 amino acids long. Germline V gene data show CDR1 as MNHEY and CDR2 as SMNVEV (reference sequence). Here the CDR3 reads CASSSRAGSYGYTF. For the CDR3, the DNA is TGTGCCAGCAGTTCCCGTGCAGGGAGCTATGGCTACACCTTC.

The gene calls are TRBV15 and TRBJ1-1; weak D call: TRBD1 (5 bases). Germline V gene sequence: CDR1 LNHNV, CDR2 YYDKDF (reference sequence). With 3 bases removed from V and 6 bases from J, the gap between germline ends came to 14 bases. There are 14 residues in the CDR3. Here the CDR3 DNA reads TGTGCCACCAGCAGCATCGGGGCAGAGGCTGAAGCTTTCTTT. It specifies CATSSIGAEAEAFF.

The chain joins TRBV5-1 to TRBJ1-2; a possible D gene is TRBD1 (5 bases). Germline V gene sequence: CDR1 SGHRS, CDR2 YFSETQ. The CDR3 consists of 17 residues. The ends were cut back, 4 bases at V and 7 bases at J, with 26 bases in the middle. The CDR3 sequence is CASSPISGTAGGRGYTF. The DNA of the CDR3 is TGCGCCAGCAGCCCTATCTCCGGGACCGCGGGGGGTCGTGGCTACACCTTC.

The chain has TRBV6-1 and TRBJ2-3, with D unresolved. Germline assignment: CDR1 MNHNS and CDR2 SASEGT. V was trimmed by 7 bases and J by 0 bases, leaving 11 bases between them. This CDR3 spans 14 amino acids. The CDR3 here is CASKGRTSTDTQYF. CDR3 in DNA: TGTGCCAGCAAAGGAAGAACTAGCACAGATACGCAGTATTTT.

V usage is TRBV7-9 and J usage is TRBJ2-2, with D unclear. The CDR3 consists of 15 residues. Trimming left V 3 bases short and J 1 base short, with 9 bases between. The germline V gene encodes CDR1 SEHNR and CDR2 FQNEAQ (reference sequence). In nucleotides, the CDR3 is TGTGCCAGCAGCTTCTATGGTGGGAACACCGGGGAGCTGTTTTTT. This encodes CASSFYGGNTGELFF.